This T cell receptor (beta chain) was sequenced in a study of cytomegalovirus exposure and HLA in healthy donors. This CDR3 spans 13 amino acids. CDR1 and CDR2 from the germline V gene are KGHSH and LQKENI. V was pared by 3 bases and J by 6 bases, with 0 bases of the junction left unmatched. Primers for the PCR totalled 60 Vbeta and 13 Jbeta. This table comes from immunoSEQ multiplex PCR, and its TCRdb copy is limited to in-frame clones, with some not included. Of about 130,000 clones in the sample, around 70% were seen once. This receptor was taken from a male donor in good health and CMV-seronegative. V usage is TRBV18 and J usage is TRBJ1-2; 11 nucleotides align to TRBD1. The sequenced material came from PBMCs. CDR3 sequence (DNA): TGTGCCAGCTCACCGGACAGGGGGCATGGCTACACCTTC. It yields the protein CASSPDRGHGYTF.